This T cell receptor (beta chain) originates from a study of brain metastases from non-small cell lung cancer. Profiled with immunoSEQ multiplex PCR; TCRdb holds only in-frame clones, not every one. This table has thousands of clones, about 80% appearing once. Germline CDR1 and CDR2: MNHEY and SVGAGI. This CDR3 spans 15 amino acids. Trimming took 6 bases from V and 2 from J; bases not matched to a gene: 7. This TCR came from a donor aged 40 or over with non-small cell lung cancer. Sequencing was done on a sample of tumor-adjacent normal tissue. V usage is TRBV6-5 and J usage is TRBJ2-1; 7 bases match TRBD1. Here the CDR3 DNA reads TGTGCCAGCAGGATGACAGGGACGCCCTACAATGAGCAGTTCTTC. This gives the protein CASRMTGTPYNEQFF.